This T cell receptor beta chain was profiled in a study of T cells after yellow fever vaccination (dated by TCRdb to the late 2010s). Regarding the study in general: The SMART-Seq v4 Ultra Low Input RNA kit was used to prepare libraries from fractions with low cell numbers. To follow T-cell clones before and after both primary and booster YFV17D yellow fever vaccination, bulk TCR alpha and beta repertoires underwent longitudinal sequencing. Two healthy male donors made up the cohort, one aged 18 to 29 years and the other aged 30 to 40 years. Blood samples were taken at several timepoints before and after primary and secondary immunization, and bulk PBMC replicates and cell subsets were isolated. The investigation overall reported the following: Because abundant contaminating clonotypes from the bulk population could be contained in FACS-sorted repertoires, computational filtering was required. A small fraction of clonotypes showed up in both the CD4 and CD8 compartments, probably as a result of convergent recombination. Most clones expanded after primary vaccination (96% of CD4 and approximately 86% of CD8) were re-detected after the booster, suggesting that broad memory maintenance occurred. The secondary T-cell response was weaker than the primary response but faster, peaking on day 5 instead of day 15. Because only a couple of donors were included in the study, the extent to which the findings can be generalized is limited.

This clonotype was detected only a few times. It has no known antigen specificity. Base qualities are not at hand, and no much larger clone is one base apart. V loses 2 bases, J loses 0 bases, and the germline ends lie 5 bases apart. Inclusive of the bounding cysteine and phenylalanine, the CDR3 is 15 residues long. Only the CDR3 portion is preserved as DNA: 45 bases, with reading frame beginning at the first base. The germline V gene (reference sequence) sets CDR1 to SEHNR and CDR2 to FQNEAQ. The treatment or condition label for this specimen denotes: live attenuated yellow fever vaccine strain. PBMCs were isolated from peripheral blood using a standard Ficoll-Paque protocol. CD4 and CD8 T-cell fractions were isolated with Dynabeads CD4 and CD8 positive selection kits. RNA was extracted with TriZol from bulk PBMCs, CD4 and CD8 fractions, and dextramer-positive and dextramer-negative fractions. Sequencing was carried out with an Illumina NovaSeq 6000. TCR cDNA was made using 5'RACE template switching, a step that added a universal primer site and unique molecular identifiers. cDNA synthesis was primed from both the TCR alpha and TCR beta constant segments. Library amplification involved two PCR steps, and the second step added sample barcodes and sequencing adapters. Sequencing of libraries was performed on Illumina HiSeq 2500 (2x100 bp) or NovaSeq (2x150 bp). The published analysis was carried out like this. MIGEC handled demultiplexing of reads and collapsing into UMI consensus sequences, while MiXCR performed V(D)J alignment. Using edgeR on replicate PBMC samples, clonotypes were called vaccine-responding if FDR was below 0.01 and the log2 fold change was above 5 up to day 15. CD4 or CD8 identity was assigned to each bulk clonotype according to whether the clonotype was present at higher abundance in the sequenced CD4 repertoire or the sequenced CD8 repertoire. TCRdb reanalyzed the raw reads on its own, using fastp at Q25 for trimming and MiXCR for clone calling, and kept in-frame beta chains. Each entry is one CDR3 protein sequence, shown with its most common DNA and genes. Clone size and V and J calls follow TCRdb, not the original study. Across this sample there are 300,000 to 400,000 distinct CDR3 sequences, with about 10% seen only once. The top ten constitute 3% to 4% of the sample.

The chain is encoded by TRBV7-9 joined to TRBJ2-6; the D gene cannot be resolved reliably. Specimen: CD4+ T cells sorted from PBMCs, collected 45 days after the yellow fever booster vaccination. The TCR comes from a man between 18 and 29 years old who received the YFV17D yellow fever vaccine. The DNA sequence is given as TGTGCCAGCAGCTTACAGCGCTCTGGGGCCAACGTCCTGACTTTC. Its coded protein is CASSLQRSGANVLTF.